This TCR beta chain stems from a study of CD8 T cells in ankylosing spondylitis. By quantitative 5'-RACE with molecular barcodes, the TCR beta libraries were made. Via MiXCR, TCRdb re-called the 5' RACE reads, giving one row per CDR3 protein. The sample gives about 130,000 distinct CDR3 sequences, approximately 9.9% of which show up once; roughly 3.3% is in the top ten. Study results and limitations: Relatively rare in peripheral blood, disease-linked clones were also CD8+.

V was shortened by 6 bases and J by 1 base, with 15 bases between the two germline ends. The CDR3 totals 15 residues. CDR1 MDHEN and CDR2 SYDVKM come from the germline V gene. A word on this clonotype: Its antigen is not identified.

This sequence was found in a male donor with ankylosing spondylitis or in good health (not recorded which). This chain joins TRBV28 and TRBJ2-5; D is unresolved. The sample comprised blood, either unsorted or a sorted T cell fraction (not recorded which). The CDR3 region is CASRKQTPLQETQYF. CDR3 coding DNA: TGTGCCAGCAGAAAACAAACACCGCTCCAAGAGACCCAGTACTTC. The whole variable domain, remainder taken from reference TRBV28 and TRBJ2-5, is DVKVTQSSRYLVKRTGEKVFLECVQDMDHENMFWYRQDPGLGLRLIYFSYDVKMKEKGDIPEGYSVSREKKERFSLILESASTNQTSMYLCASRKQTPLQETQYFGPGTRLLVL.